The next 17 T cell receptor beta chains were all read from a single sample in a study of blood T cell repertoires in COVID-19. Profiled with immunoSEQ multiplex PCR; TCRdb holds only in-frame clones, not every one. This sample carries fewer than 85,000 clones, 88% of them seen once, and the ten largest clones take roughly 5.5%. Sequences were obtained from peripheral blood. The receptors come from a human donor in a cohort sampled during active COVID-19.

The chain links TRBV4-2 to TRBJ2-5; D is uncertain. CDR3 length equals 13 residues. V was trimmed by 0 bases and J by 2 bases, leaving 4 bases between them. Looked up from germline, CDR1 is LGHNA and CDR2 is YNFKEQ. CDR3 protein: CASSQDQQETQYF. The CDR3 region has the DNA TGTGCCAGCAGCCAAGATCAGCAAGAGACCCAGTACTTC.

V and J are TRBV5-1 and TRBJ1-6; 9 nucleotides agree with TRBD1. There are 15 residues in the CDR3. V shed 4 bases and J 8 bases; nucleotides not matched to a gene: 7. Germline V lookup: CDR1 SGHRS, CDR2 YFSETQ. The CDR3 loop reads CASSPTGGRDSPLHF. In nucleotides, the CDR3 is TGCGCCAGCAGCCCAACAGGGGGCCGGGATTCACCCCTCCACTTT.

The chain links TRBV5-1 to TRBJ2-7; 11 nucleotides match TRBD1. The CDR3 spans 18 residues. The junction had 16 bases not matched to a gene; V was cut back by 3 bases and J by 5 bases. Germline CDR1 reads SGHRS; CDR2 reads YFSETQ. The chain's CDR3 is CASSWTGGVILTGDEQYF. The DNA of the CDR3 is TGCGCCAGCAGCTGGACAGGGGGCGTAATCCTTACGGGCGACGAGCAGTACTTC.

The V gene is TRBV30, the J gene TRBJ2-2, with 11 bases identical to TRBD2. This CDR3 spans 18 amino acids. The V segment lost 0 bases and the J segment 6 bases; nucleotides outside the gene matches: 12. Germline V gene data show CDR1 as GTSNPN and CDR2 as SVGIG (reference sequence). CDR3 DNA sequence: TGTGCCTGGAGTGTAAGTTTACTAGCGGGAGAAAGTTCCGGGGAGCTGTTTTTT. Translated: CAWSVSLLAGESSGELFF.

The chain couples TRBV10-1 to TRBJ1-4; maybe TRBD1 (6 bases). The CDR3 extends over 15 amino acids. Trimming removed 6 bases from V and 7 bases from J, with 18 bases in between. Germline CDR1 and CDR2: WNHNN and SYGVQD (reference sequence). This CDR3 reads CASSDNSGDGEKLFF. CDR3 in DNA: TGCGCCAGCAGCGATAATTCAGGGGATGGTGAAAAACTGTTTTTT.

V gene TRBV12-3 or TRBV12-4 combines with J gene TRBJ1-2; D may be TRBD1 (5 bases). The germline V and J ends were trimmed by 6 bases and 8 bases, with 16 bases remaining between them. The CDR3 consists of 13 residues. The CDR3 coding sequence is TGTGCCAGCAGCCTAGACAGCTTCCAAGGCTACACCTTC. This sequence encodes CASSLDSFQGYTF.

The chain couples TRBV18 to TRBJ2-5; 8 bases match TRBD2. There are 16 residues in the CDR3. J lost 0 bases, V lost 2 bases, and 5 bases had no gene match. From germline, CDR1 is KGHSH and CDR2 LQKENI. The CDR3 sequence: CASSPSGTRDQETQYF. The CDR3 coding sequence is TGTGCCAGCTCACCATCCGGGACTAGAGACCAAGAGACCCAGTACTTC.

The CDR3 DNA is TGCGCCAGCACTTGGGGGGAGGATGTCTACAATGAGCAGTTCTTC. It encodes CASTWGEDVYNEQFF. V gene TRBV5-1 combines with J gene TRBJ2-1, with D tentatively TRBD2 (6 bases). Trimming removed 6 bases from V and 3 bases from J, with 16 bases in between. The germline gives CDR1 SGHRS, CDR2 YFSETQ. The CDR3 contains 15 residues.

This clone was seen a single time. The V gene is TRBV12-3 or TRBV12-4, the J gene TRBJ2-7; 7 positions agree with TRBD1. This CDR3 is built from 13 residues. With V trimmed by 7 bases and J by 2 bases, 5 bases remained unmatched. The CDR3 DNA sequence: TGTGCCAGCACCCACAGGGGTACCTACGAGCAGTACTTC. As protein: CASTHRGTYEQYF.

The chain employs TRBV28 and TRBJ2-5; no clear D. V lost 1 base to trimming and J lost 1 base, with 4 bases between them. CDR1 is MDHEN, CDR2 SYDVKM, per germline. This CDR3 has 13 residues. CDR3 region: CASSLSSQETQYF. CDR3 in DNA: TGTGCCAGCAGTTTATCCAGCCAAGAGACCCAGTACTTC.

This rearrangement joins TRBV7-3 to TRBJ2-5, with 9 bases lining up with TRBD1. V was pared by 1 base and J by 3 bases, with 3 bases of the junction left unmatched. This CDR3 comprises 15 residues. Germline loops: CDR1 SGHTA, CDR2 FQGTGA. CDR3 sequence reads: CASSLRGQGKETQYF. In nucleotides, the CDR3 is TGTGCCAGCAGCTTAAGGGGACAGGGAAAAGAGACCCAGTACTTC.

The rearrangement uses TRBV3-1 (or the pseudogene TRBV3-2) and TRBJ2-1, with 7 bases that match TRBD2. The CDR3 sequence is 16 residues long. V lost 3 bases and J lost 4; bases outside the gene matches: 9. CDR1 LGHDT and CDR2 YNNKEL come from the germline V gene (reference sequence). CDR3: CASSHRLGEGYNEQFF. As DNA, the CDR3 is TGTGCCAGCAGCCATCGGCTGGGGGAGGGTTACAATGAGCAGTTCTTC.

CDR3 coding DNA: TGTGCCACCAGTGCCCTTGAGGCAGATACGCAGTATTTT. Amino acids: CATSALEADTQYF. The chain links TRBV24-1 to TRBJ2-3; D is unclear. The germline V gene encodes CDR1 KGHDR and CDR2 SFDVKD. V dropped 5 bases and J dropped 4 bases, with 9 bases sitting between them. The CDR3 spans 13 residues.

J is TRBJ2-1 and V is TRBV15; D might be TRBD1 (6 bases). Germline V CDR1 and CDR2: LNHNV, YYDKDF (reference sequence). Trimming shortened V by 3 bases and J by 8 bases, and 17 bases separated the two germline ends. The CDR3 totals 15 residues. The CDR3 DNA follows: TGTGCCACCAGCAGCCCGGGACAAGGCTTCCATGAGCAGTTCTTC. Translated, it gives CATSSPGQGFHEQFF.

The table lists this clone with a count of one. The gene calls are TRBV28 and TRBJ2-7; TRBD1 matches at 7 bases. The V segment lost 7 bases and the J segment 6 bases; nucleotides outside the gene matches: 9. This CDR3 is built from 13 residues. The germline gives CDR1 MDHEN, CDR2 SYDVKM. In nucleotides, the CDR3 is TGTGCCAGCAAACCCGGGACAGTTCTCGAGCAGTACTTC. Translation gives CASKPGTVLEQYF.

V gene TRBV19 combines with J gene TRBJ1-3, with no clear D. The CDR3 contains 14 residues. The V and J ends lost 0 bases and 7 bases respectively, with 10 bases between them. CDR1 LNHDA and CDR2 SQIVND come from the germline V gene (reference sequence). The CDR3 is CASSIESRRNTIYF. DNA of the CDR3: TGTGCCAGTAGTATAGAGAGCCGGCGGAACACCATATATTTT.

This chain uses TRBV7-9 with TRBJ2-1; 7 bases align to TRBD2. The germline gives CDR1 SEHNR, CDR2 FQNEAQ (reference sequence). The CDR3 runs to 16 residues. Trimming cost V 1 base and J 10 bases; bases outside gene matches: 13. In DNA, the CDR3 is TGTGCCAGCAGCTTAGTTGTCGCAGTCGGGGGGATGGAGCAGTTCTTC. It encodes CASSLVVAVGGMEQFF.